This T cell receptor (beta chain) was recorded in a study of shared clonotypes between healthy human individuals. The naive CD8 population came from CD45RO-negative cells selected for CCR7, without terminally differentiated effector memory CD45RA+ cells. CDR1 and CDR2 from the germline V gene are SGDLS and YYNGEE. V was clipped by 4 bases and J by 6 bases; unmatched bases: 11. The CDR3 is 15 amino acids. Deep-level running was used for the assay. Libraries were prepared by immunoSEQ multiplex PCR; TCRdb keeps only in-frame clonotypes and omits some of them. The top ten hold roughly 1.2% of the sample, which has 1.5 million to 2.5 million clones, just under 95% seen once.

The sequenced sample was naive CD8+ T cells sorted from blood. The V and J genes are TRBV9 and TRBJ2-7; 9 bases are a match to TRBD1. The source is a man between 18 and 29 years old in good health. The chain's CDR3 is CASSPRDREGVEQYF. DNA of the CDR3: TGTGCCAGCAGCCCACGGGACAGGGAAGGGGTCGAGCAGTACTTC.